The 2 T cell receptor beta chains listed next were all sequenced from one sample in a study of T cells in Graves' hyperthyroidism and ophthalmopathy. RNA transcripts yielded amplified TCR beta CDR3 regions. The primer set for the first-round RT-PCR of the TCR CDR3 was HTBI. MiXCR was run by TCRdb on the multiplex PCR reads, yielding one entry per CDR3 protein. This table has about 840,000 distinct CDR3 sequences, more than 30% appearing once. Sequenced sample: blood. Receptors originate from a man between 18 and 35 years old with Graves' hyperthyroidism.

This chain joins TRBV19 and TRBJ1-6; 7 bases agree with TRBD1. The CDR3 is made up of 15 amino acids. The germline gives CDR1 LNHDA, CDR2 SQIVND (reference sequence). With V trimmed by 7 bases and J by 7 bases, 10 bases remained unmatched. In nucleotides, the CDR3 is TGTGCCAGTATGTCGGACAGGAGACTCAATTCACCCCTCCACTTT. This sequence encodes CASMSDRRLNSPLHF. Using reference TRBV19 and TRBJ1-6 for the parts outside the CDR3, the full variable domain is DGGITQSPKYLFRKEGQNVTLSCEQNLNHDAMYWYRQDPGQGLRLIYYSQIVNDFQKGDIAEGYSVSREKKESFPLTVTSAQKNPTAFYLCASMSDRRLNSPLHFGNGTRLTVT.

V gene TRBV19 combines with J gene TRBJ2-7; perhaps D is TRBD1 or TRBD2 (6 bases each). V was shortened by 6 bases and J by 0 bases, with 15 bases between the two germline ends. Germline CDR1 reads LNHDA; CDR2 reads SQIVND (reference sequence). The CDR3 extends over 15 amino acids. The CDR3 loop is CASRGGPGSSYEQYF. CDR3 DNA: TGTGCCAGTAGAGGGGGGCCAGGGAGCTCCTACGAGCAGTACTTC.